This TCR beta chain was documented in a study of neurological immune-mediated disorders. The V end lost 4 bases, the J end lost 1 base, and 21 bases lay between the germline ends. There are 18 residues in the CDR3. Germline V CDR1 and CDR2: SGHTA, FQGNSA. Study-level results: Multiple sclerosis patients had less TCR clonal expansion than even healthy controls, unlike HTLV-1-associated myelopathy.

The sample holds many counts of this clonotype. Its antigen is not known. TCRdb re-analysed the 5' RACE reads in MiXCR, keeping a single row per CDR3 protein. The top ten clones hold under 30% of a sample with more than 13,000 distinct CDR3 sequences, about 10% of them seen once. Sequencing was performed on PBMCs. The TCR comes from a woman in her 40s in good health. The V and J genes are TRBV7-2 and TRBJ2-3; perhaps TRBD2 as D (5 bases). This chain's CDR3 is CASSYFGAWRRGTDTQYF. Here the CDR3 DNA reads TGTGCCAGCAGCTATTTCGGTGCGTGGAGGAGAGGCACAGATACGCAGTATTTT.